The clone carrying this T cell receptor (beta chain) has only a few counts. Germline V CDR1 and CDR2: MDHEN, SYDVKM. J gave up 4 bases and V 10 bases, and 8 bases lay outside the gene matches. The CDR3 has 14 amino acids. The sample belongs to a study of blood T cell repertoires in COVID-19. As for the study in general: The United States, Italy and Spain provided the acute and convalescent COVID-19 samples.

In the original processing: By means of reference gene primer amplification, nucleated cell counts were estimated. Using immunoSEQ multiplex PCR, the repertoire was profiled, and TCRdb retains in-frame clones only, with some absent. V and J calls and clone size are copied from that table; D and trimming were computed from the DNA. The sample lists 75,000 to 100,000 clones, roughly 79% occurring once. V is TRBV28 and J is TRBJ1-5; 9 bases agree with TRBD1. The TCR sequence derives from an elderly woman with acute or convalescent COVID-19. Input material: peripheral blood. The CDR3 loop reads CAILPGQGNQPQHF. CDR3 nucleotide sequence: TGTGCCATCCTCCCGGGACAGGGAAATCAGCCCCAGCATTTT.